This TCR beta chain was found in a study of T cells in Graves' hyperthyroidism and ophthalmopathy. Whole-study results and caveats: Progression to ophthalmopathy was predicted a median of 6.5 months early.

Extraction of PBMCs used roughly 9.3 ml of fresh peripheral blood. In germline, CDR1 is SGHDT, CDR2 YYEEEE. CDR3 length equals 15 residues. The V end was cut by 3 bases, the J end by 3 bases, with 13 bases between. RNA transcripts provided the source from which TCR beta CDR3 regions were amplified. Initially, a first-round RT-PCR of the TCR CDR3 employed the HTBI primer set. TCRdb redid the calling of the multiplex PCR reads with MiXCR, one entry per CDR3 protein. The sample shows about half a million distinct CDR3 sequences, 20% of them seen only once. A remark on this clonotype: Its matching antigen is unknown.

V gene TRBV5-6 combines with J gene TRBJ1-3; D perhaps matches TRBD1 (5 bases). The clonotype originates from a man aged 35 to 55 with Graves' ophthalmopathy. Sequenced material: blood. The DNA for the CDR3 is TGTGCCAGCAGCTGGGCCGGGGGAGGTGGAAACACCATATATTTT. The encoded protein is CASSWAGGGGNTIYF.